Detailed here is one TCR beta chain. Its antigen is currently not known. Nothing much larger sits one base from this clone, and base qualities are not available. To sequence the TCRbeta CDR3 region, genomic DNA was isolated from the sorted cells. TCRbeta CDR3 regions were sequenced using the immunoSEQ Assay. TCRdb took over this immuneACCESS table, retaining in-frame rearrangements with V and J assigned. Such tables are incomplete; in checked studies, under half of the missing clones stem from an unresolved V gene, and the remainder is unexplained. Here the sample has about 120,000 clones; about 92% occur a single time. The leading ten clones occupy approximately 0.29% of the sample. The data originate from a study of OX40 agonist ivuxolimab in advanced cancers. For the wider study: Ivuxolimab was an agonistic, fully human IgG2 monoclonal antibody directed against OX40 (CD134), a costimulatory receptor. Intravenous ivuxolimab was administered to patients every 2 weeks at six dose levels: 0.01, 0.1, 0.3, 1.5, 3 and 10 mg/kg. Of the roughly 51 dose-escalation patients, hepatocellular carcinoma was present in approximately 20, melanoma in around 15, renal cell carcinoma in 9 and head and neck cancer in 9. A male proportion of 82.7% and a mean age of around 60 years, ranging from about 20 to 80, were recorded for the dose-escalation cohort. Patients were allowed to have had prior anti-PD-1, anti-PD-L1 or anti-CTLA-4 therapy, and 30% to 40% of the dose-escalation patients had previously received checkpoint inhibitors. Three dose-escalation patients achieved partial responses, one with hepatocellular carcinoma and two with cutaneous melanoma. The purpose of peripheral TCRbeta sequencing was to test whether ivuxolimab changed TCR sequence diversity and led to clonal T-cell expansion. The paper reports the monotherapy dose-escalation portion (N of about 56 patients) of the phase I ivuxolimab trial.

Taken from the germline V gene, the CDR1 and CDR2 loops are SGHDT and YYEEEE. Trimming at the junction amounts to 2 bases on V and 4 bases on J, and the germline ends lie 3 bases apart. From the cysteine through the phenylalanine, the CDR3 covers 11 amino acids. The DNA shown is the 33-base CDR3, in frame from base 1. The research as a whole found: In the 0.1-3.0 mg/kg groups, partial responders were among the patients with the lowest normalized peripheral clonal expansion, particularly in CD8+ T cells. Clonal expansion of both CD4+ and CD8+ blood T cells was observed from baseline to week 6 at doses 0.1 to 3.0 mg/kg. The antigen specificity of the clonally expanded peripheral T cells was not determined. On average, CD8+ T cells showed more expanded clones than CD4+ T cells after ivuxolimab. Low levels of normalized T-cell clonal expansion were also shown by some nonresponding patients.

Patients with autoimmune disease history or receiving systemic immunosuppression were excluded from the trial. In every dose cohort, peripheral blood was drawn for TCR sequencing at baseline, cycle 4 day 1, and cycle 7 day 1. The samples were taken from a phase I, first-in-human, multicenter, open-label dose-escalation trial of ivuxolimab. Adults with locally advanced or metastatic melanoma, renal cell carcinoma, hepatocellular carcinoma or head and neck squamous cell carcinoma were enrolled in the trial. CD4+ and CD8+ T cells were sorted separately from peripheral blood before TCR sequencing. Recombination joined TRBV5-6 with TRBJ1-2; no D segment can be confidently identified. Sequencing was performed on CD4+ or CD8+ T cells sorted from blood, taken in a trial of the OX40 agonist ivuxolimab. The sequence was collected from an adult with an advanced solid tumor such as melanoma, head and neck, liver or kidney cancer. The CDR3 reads CASSFSYGYTF. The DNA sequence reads TGTGCCAGCAGCTTTAGCTATGGCTACACCTTC.